These T cell receptor beta chains were read from a single sample in a study of OX40 agonist ivuxolimab in advanced cancers. Here immunoSEQ multiplex PCR was the method, and the copy in TCRdb shows in-frame clones only, minus some. This repertoire shows some 94,000 clones, 95% to 96% found once; its top ten account for roughly 2%. The sample in question was CD4+ or CD8+ T cells sorted from blood, obtained in a trial of the OX40 agonist ivuxolimab. Every receptor here comes from an adult with an advanced solid tumor such as melanoma, head and neck, liver or kidney cancer. Both conserved end residues are part of each CDR3. The D gene is left open where the match is weak. Size is stated for part of the rows, as once, few or many counts, or as a class when the clone is expanded.

d_call j_call v_call clone_size cdr3_aa cdr3_nt
- TRBJ1-4 TRBV7-8 - CASSLSQGNEKLFF TGTGCCAGCAGCTTAAGTCAGGGCAATGAAAAACTGTTTTTT
- TRBJ2-1 TRBV2 - CASLIRDEQFF TGTGCCAGCCTTATAAGGGATGAGCAGTTCTTC
TRBD1 TRBJ1-2 TRBV19 - CASTLLRTGPYGYTF TGTGCCAGTACCCTGCTGAGGACAGGGCCCTATGGCTACACCTTC
TRBD1 TRBJ2-5 TRBV27 - CASSAGGETQYF TGTGCCAGCAGCGCAGGGGGCGAGACCCAGTACTTC
TRBD1 TRBJ1-2 TRBV29-1 - CSVKTPGGAGGYTF TGCAGCGTCAAAACTCCAGGGGGCGCCGGTGGCTACACCTTC
TRBD2 TRBJ2-3 TRBV10-1 - CASSELAGGLTDTQYF TGCGCCAGCAGTGAATTAGCGGGGGGCCTTACAGATACGCAGTATTTT
- TRBJ2-1 TRBV7-9 - CASSLIGPEQFF TGTGCCAGCAGCTTAATAGGACCTGAGCAGTTCTTC
- TRBJ1-5 TRBV5-4 - CASSQWAAGSNQPQHF TGTGCCAGCAGCCAATGGGCAGCGGGGAGCAATCAGCCCCAGCATTTT
- TRBJ2-7 TRBV28 - CASSPGRSPRNEQYF TGTGCCAGCAGTCCGGGACGCTCTCCACGCAACGAGCAGTACTTC
- TRBJ2-7 TRBV6-1 - CATTAGTYYEQYF TGTGCCACCACGGCTGGGACATACTACGAGCAGTACTTC
- TRBJ2-3 TRBV13 - CASSLVGGTTTDTQYF TGTGCCAGCAGCTTAGTGGGAGGGACAACCACAGATACGCAGTATTTT
- TRBJ2-1 TRBV7-9 - CATGLGSYNEQFF TGTGCCACCGGACTGGGTTCCTACAATGAGCAGTTCTTC
- TRBJ2-7 TRBV5-1 - CASSLSSGNEQYF TGCGCCAGCAGCTTGTCTTCAGGGAACGAGCAGTACTTC
- TRBJ2-5 TRBV6-6 - CASSYSNEGETQYF TGTGCCAGCAGTTACTCGAACGAAGGGGAGACCCAGTACTTC
TRBD1 TRBJ2-1 TRBV2 once CASRETGGDEQFF TGTGCCAGCAGGGAAACAGGGGGTGATGAGCAGTTCTTC
TRBD1 TRBJ2-2 TRBV5-4 - CASSPGQGVKWETGELFF TGTGCCAGCAGCCCGGGACAGGGGGTCAAATGGGAGACCGGGGAGCTGTTTTTT
- TRBJ1-3 TRBV2 once CASSEVPRGVSGNTIYF TGTGCCAGCAGTGAAGTACCGCGAGGAGTCTCTGGAAACACCATATATTTT
- TRBJ2-1 TRBV11-3 - CASSLEGVEQFF TGTGCCAGCAGCTTAGAGGGTGTTGAGCAGTTCTTC
- TRBJ2-3 TRBV6-1 - CASSQIQADTQYF TGTGCCAGCAGTCAGATACAGGCAGATACGCAGTATTTT
- TRBJ1-2 TRBV29-1 - CSVEDLTDRYGYTF TGCAGCGTTGAAGATTTAACGGACCGGTATGGCTACACCTTC
- TRBJ1-1 TRBV25-1 - CASLAANTEAFF TGTGCCAGCTTGGCCGCGAACACTGAAGCTTTCTTT
TRBD1 TRBJ1-5 TRBV7-8 - CASVKQGSQPQHF TGTGCCAGCGTCAAACAGGGGAGTCAGCCCCAGCATTTT
- TRBJ1-1 TRBV29-1 - CSVEGGLDSENTEAFF TGCAGCGTTGAAGGGGGCCTGGACAGCGAGAACACTGAAGCTTTCTTT
- TRBJ2-1 TRBV10-3 - CAISAEGGYNEQFF TGTGCCATCAGTGCGGAGGGAGGATACAATGAGCAGTTCTTC
- TRBJ2-3 TRBV7-6 - CASSLGGRGGQYF TGTGCCAGCAGCTTAGGAGGCAGGGGGGGGCAGTATTTT
TRBD1 TRBJ2-7 TRBV4-1 - CASSQESDRVGKYEQYF TGCGCCAGCAGCCAAGAGTCCGACAGGGTGGGTAAATACGAGCAGTACTTC
TRBD1 TRBJ2-7 TRBV5-6 once CASSYGQGALEQYF TGTGCCAGCAGCTATGGACAGGGGGCGCTTGAGCAGTACTTC
- TRBJ1-5 TRBV27 - CASGQFSNQPQHF TGTGCCAGCGGACAGTTTAGCAATCAGCCCCAGCATTTT
- TRBJ1-1 TRBV28 - CASSPAENTEAFF TGTGCCAGCAGTCCCGCGGAGAACACTGAAGCTTTCTTT
- TRBJ1-2 TRBV5-6 - CASSLFQGVDGYTF TGTGCCAGCAGCTTGTTCCAGGGAGTGGATGGCTACACCTTC
- TRBJ1-5 TRBV11-2 - CASSIDGSNQPQHF TGTGCCAGCAGCATCGACGGAAGCAATCAGCCCCAGCATTTT
- TRBJ1-4 TRBV7-9 - CASSFPPGVGEKLFF TGTGCCAGCAGCTTTCCCCCCGGGGTGGGGGAAAAACTGTTTTTT
- TRBJ2-7 TRBV4-2 - CASSQDPGAMDEQYF TGTGCCAGCAGCCAAGATCCGGGAGCTATGGACGAGCAGTACTTC
TRBD2 TRBJ2-7 TRBV19 - CASSMLAGGYEQYF TGTGCCAGTAGTATGCTAGCGGGAGGCTACGAGCAGTACTTC
- TRBJ1-2 TRBV7-2 - CASSFEHRNYGYTF TGTGCCAGCAGCTTTGAGCACAGGAACTATGGCTACACCTTC
- TRBJ2-5 TRBV2 - CASAASVQETQYF TGTGCCAGCGCGGCTAGCGTCCAAGAGACCCAGTACTTC
TRBD2 TRBJ2-2 TRBV25-1 - CASSGLADLANTGELFF TGTGCCAGCAGTGGACTAGCGGATCTCGCGAACACCGGGGAGCTGTTTTTT
- TRBJ1-1 TRBV28 - CASRVVTDYEAFF TGTGCCAGCAGGGTTGTAACGGACTATGAAGCTTTCTTT
TRBD1 TRBJ2-7 TRBV15 - CATSGGTGEAEQYF TGTGCCACCAGCGGCGGGACAGGGGAGGCCGAGCAGTACTTC
TRBD1 TRBJ1-4 TRBV5-1 - CATEYLSRQGRSNEKLFF TGCGCCACCGAATACCTTTCCCGACAGGGGCGATCTAATGAAAAACTGTTTTTT
- TRBJ1-1 TRBV7-2 - CASSRGTSVRTEAFF TGTGCCAGCAGCCGGGGAACGAGTGTACGCACTGAAGCTTTCTTT
- TRBJ2-7 TRBV28 - CASSLTERTSYEQYF TGTGCCAGCAGTTTAACTGAGCGGACCTCCTACGAGCAGTACTTC
- TRBJ1-1 TRBV10-1 few CASSESGWSGTEAFF TGCGCCAGCAGTGAGTCTGGGTGGTCGGGAACTGAAGCTTTCTTT
- TRBJ2-7 TRBV28 - CASSSPGLGYEQYF TGTGCCAGCAGTTCCCCCGGGTTAGGGTACGAGCAGTACTTC
- TRBJ1-5 TRBV10-3 - CAISLGGSLNQPQHF TGTGCCATCTCCTTAGGGGGATCGCTCAATCAGCCCCAGCATTTT
- TRBJ1-6 TRBV7-6 - CASSLAGGDYNSPLHF TGTGCCAGCAGCTTAGCAGGGGGAGACTATAATTCACCCCTCCACTTT
- TRBJ1-3 TRBV2 once CASSAGGHIYF TGTGCCAGCAGTGCTGGGGGCCACATATATTTT
- TRBJ1-1 TRBV7-2 - CASSLPPYTEAFF TGTGCCAGCAGCTTACCTCCCTACACTGAGGCTTTCTTT
- TRBJ1-4 TRBV27 - CASSSGDGKLFF TGTGCCAGCAGTTCTGGCGATGGAAAACTGTTTTTT